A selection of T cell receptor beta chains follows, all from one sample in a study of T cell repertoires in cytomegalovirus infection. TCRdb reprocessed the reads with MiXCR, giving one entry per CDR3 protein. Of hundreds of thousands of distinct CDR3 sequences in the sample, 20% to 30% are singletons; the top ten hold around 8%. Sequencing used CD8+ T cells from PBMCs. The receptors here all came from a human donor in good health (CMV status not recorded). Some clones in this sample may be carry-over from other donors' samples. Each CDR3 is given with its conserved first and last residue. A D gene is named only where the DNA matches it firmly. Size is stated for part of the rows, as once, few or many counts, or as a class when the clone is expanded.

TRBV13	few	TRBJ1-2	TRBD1	TGTGCCAGCAGCCCGGGACAGAGATACGTTGGCTACACCTTC	CASSPGQRYVGYTF
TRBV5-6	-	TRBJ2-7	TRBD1	TGTGTCAGCAGCCCAGACAGGGGCGCCCAAAACTATGAGCAGTACTTC	CVSSPDRGAQNYEQYF
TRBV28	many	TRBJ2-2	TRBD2	TGTGCCAGCAGTTTAAGGCGACTAGCGGGGGGCCAAAACACCGGGGAGCTGTTTTTT	CASSLRRLAGGQNTGELFF
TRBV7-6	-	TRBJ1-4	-	TGTGCCAGCAGTAACTCTACGGGTGCAACTAATGAAAAACTGTTTTTT	CASSNSTGATNEKLFF
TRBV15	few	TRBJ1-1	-	TGTGCCACCAGCCCCATGGAAGGGGGAAGAACTGAAGCTTTCTTT	CATSPMEGGRTEAFF
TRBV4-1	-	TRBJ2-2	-	TGCGCCAGCAGCCAGAGAGGGGACGGGGAGCTGTTTTTT	CASSQRGDGELFF
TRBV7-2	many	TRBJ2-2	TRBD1	TGTGCCAGCAGTCTTCCTCCGGGACAGGGACAAACCGGGGAGCTGTTTTTT	CASSLPPGQGQTGELFF
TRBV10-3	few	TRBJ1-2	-	TGTGCCATCAGTGGAAGTCCGGAAAACTATGGCTACACCTTC	CAISGSPENYGYTF
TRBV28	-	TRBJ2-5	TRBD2	TGTGCCAGCAGTTTAAGTCCTAGCGGGAGTGAAGAGACCCAGTACTTC	CASSLSPSGSEETQYF
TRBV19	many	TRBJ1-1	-	TGTGCCACCACTAAATCAGGAAACATGAACACTGAAGCTTTCTTT	CATTKSGNMNTEAFF
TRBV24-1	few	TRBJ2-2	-	TGTGCCACCAGTGATATTCGGAGTAACACCGGGGAGCTGTTTTTT	CATSDIRSNTGELFF
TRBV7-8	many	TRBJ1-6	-	TGTGCCAGCAGCTTAGAGAGGAATTCACCCCTCCACTTT	CASSLERNSPLHF
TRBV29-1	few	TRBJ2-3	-	TGCAGCGTTGAAGTGAGGATAGATACGCAGTATTTT	CSVEVRIDTQYF
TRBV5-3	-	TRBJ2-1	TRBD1	TGTGCCAGCACCGCCGGGACAGGGAGGAATGAGCAGTTCTTC	CASTAGTGRNEQFF
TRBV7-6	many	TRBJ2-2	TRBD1	TGTGCCAGCAGCTCTTTCGGACAGGGGGCCGGGGAGCTGTTTTTT	CASSSFGQGAGELFF
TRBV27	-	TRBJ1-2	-	TGTGCCAGCAGAGGGGTACCAGAACGCAACAACTATGGCTACACCTTC	CASRGVPERNNYGYTF
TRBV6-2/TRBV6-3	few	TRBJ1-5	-	TGTGCCAGCCGGGACTCCGAAAAAGGAAGCAATCAGCCCCAGCATTTT	CASRDSEKGSNQPQHF
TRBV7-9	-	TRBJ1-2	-	TGTGCCAGCAGCTTAGTGGGTGCGGCGGGCTATGGCTACACCTTC	CASSLVGAAGYGYTF
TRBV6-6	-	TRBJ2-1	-	TGTGCCAGCGGGAAACAGGCTGGTGAGCAGTTCTTC	CASGKQAGEQFF
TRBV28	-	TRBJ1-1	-	TGTGCCAGCAGTTTGGGTCCCCTAGGACGTGAAGCTTTCTTT	CASSLGPLGREAFF
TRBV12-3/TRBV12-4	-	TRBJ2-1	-	TGTGCCAGCGAGAGAGAGGGGCGCAATGAGCAGTTCTTC	CASEREGRNEQFF
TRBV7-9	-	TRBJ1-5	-	TGTGCCAGCAGCTCCCCACATCAGCCCCAGCATTTT	CASSSPHQPQHF
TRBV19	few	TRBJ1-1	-	TGTGCCAGTAGCCCCGGGGCAGGGAGGACTGAAGCTTTCTTT	CASSPGAGRTEAFF
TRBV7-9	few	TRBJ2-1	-	TGTGCCAGCACTCAAGACAGGTACAATGAGCAGTTCTTC	CASTQDRYNEQFF
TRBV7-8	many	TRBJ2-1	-	TGTGCCAGCAGCCCATCGGGGCATGAGCAGTTCTTC	CASSPSGHEQFF
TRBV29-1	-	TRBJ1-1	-	TGCAGCGTTGTTGGGGATAGGTCGAACACTGAAGCTTTCTTT	CSVVGDRSNTEAFF
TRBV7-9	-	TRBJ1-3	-	TGTGCCAGCAGCCGTGGACAGAAGGGAAACACCATATATTTT	CASSRGQKGNTIYF
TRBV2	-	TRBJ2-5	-	TGTGCCAGCAGCGGGACGGGGGAAGTGACCCAGTACTTC	CASSGTGEVTQYF
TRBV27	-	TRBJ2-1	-	TGTGCCGGTGGGACGGCCGATGAGCAGTTCTTC	CAGGTADEQFF
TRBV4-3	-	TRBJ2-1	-	TGCGCCAGCAGCCAAGAAACTGGCCTCCTCTACAATGAGCAGTTCTTC	CASSQETGLLYNEQFF
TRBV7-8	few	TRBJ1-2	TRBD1	TGTGCCAGCAGCCCGGGACAGTCCTCCTCCAGGGGCTACACCTTC	CASSPGQSSSRGYTF
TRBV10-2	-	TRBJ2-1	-	TGCGCCAGCAGATCCGGGATACTGCAGTTCTTC	CASRSGILQFF
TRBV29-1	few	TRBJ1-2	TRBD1	TGCAGCGTTGAAGACCGGACAGGAGATGGCTACACCTTC	CSVEDRTGDGYTF
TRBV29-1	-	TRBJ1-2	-	TGCAGCGTTGCCCTGCGGGATGGCTACACCTTC	CSVALRDGYTF
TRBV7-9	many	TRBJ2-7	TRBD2	TGTGCCAGCAGCTCGGGGGGGAACGAGCAGTACTTC	CASSSGGNEQYF
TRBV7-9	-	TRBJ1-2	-	TGTGCCAGCAGCCCTACTAGCTATGGCTACACCTTC	CASSPTSYGYTF
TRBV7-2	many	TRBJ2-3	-	TGTGCCAGCAGCTTAGTCAAGGACCCCAACACAGATACGCAGTATTTT	CASSLVKDPNTDTQYF
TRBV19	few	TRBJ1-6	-	TGTGCCAGTAGTTGGACGGGTAATTCACCCCTCCACTTT	CASSWTGNSPLHF
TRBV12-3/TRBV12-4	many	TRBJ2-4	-	TGTGCCAGCAGTTTAGGTCGTGGTCAGTACTTC	CASSLGRGQYF
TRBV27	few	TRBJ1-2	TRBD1	TGTGCCAGCAGTCCGACAGGGCGAGCCTATGGCTACACCTTC	CASSPTGRAYGYTF
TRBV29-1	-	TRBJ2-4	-	TGCAGCGGGGGGGAAGGGGGCATGGACATTCAGTACTTC	CSGGEGGMDIQYF
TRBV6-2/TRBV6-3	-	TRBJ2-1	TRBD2	TGTGCCAGCAGTTTCACTAGCGGGGTCCTCAATGAGCAGTTCTTC	CASSFTSGVLNEQFF
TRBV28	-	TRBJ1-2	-	TGTGCCAGCAGTTCCTTTGAGAGACAGTATGGCTACACCTTC	CASSSFERQYGYTF
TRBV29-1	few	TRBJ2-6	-	TGCAGCGTTACCGACAGCTCTGGGGCCAACGTCCTGACTTTC	CSVTDSSGANVLTF
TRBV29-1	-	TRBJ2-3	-	TGCAGCGTTGAAGATTTAGGGAGCACAGATACGCAGTATTTT	CSVEDLGSTDTQYF
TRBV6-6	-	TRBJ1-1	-	TGTGCCAGCAGTTACTCTAGCCTGGGAGGGGGGGCTTTCTTT	CASSYSSLGGGAFF
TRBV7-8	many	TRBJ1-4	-	TGTGCCAGCAGCTCGCACCGATCACCTAATGAAAAACTGTTTTTT	CASSSHRSPNEKLFF
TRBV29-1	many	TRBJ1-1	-	TGCAGCATGGGGGCGGGGCGAGGTACTGAAGCTTTCTTT	CSMGAGRGTEAFF
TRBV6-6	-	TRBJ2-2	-	TGTGCCAGCACCGACCTCCCGGGCAGGGCCTCTCCGAACACCGGGGAGCTGTTTTTT	CASTDLPGRASPNTGELFF
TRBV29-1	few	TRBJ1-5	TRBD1	TGCAGCGCCATCTCCGCCGGGACAGGGGCGGATCAGCCCCAGCATTTT	CSAISAGTGADQPQHF
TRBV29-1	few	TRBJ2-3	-	TGCAGCGTTTATGAGGTAGCGGAGGTCGCAGATACGCAGTATTTT	CSVYEVAEVADTQYF
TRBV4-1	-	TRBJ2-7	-	TGCACCAGCAGCACCGGGCTTGCGAGACAGTTGTCTCGAGAGCAGTACTTC	CTSSTGLARQLSREQYF
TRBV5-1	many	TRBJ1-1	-	TGCGCCAGCAGCGAGAACACTGAAGCTTTCTTT	CASSENTEAFF
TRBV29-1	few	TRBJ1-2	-	TGCAGCGTCCCCGGGGGCAGCAGCGGAAACTATGGCTACACCTTC	CSVPGGSSGNYGYTF
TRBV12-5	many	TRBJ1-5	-	TGTGCTAGTGGTTTGGGCGCCTATAGCAATCAGCCCCAGCATTTT	CASGLGAYSNQPQHF
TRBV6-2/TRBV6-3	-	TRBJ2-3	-	TGTGCCAGCAGTTACGGGGACGAGGCAGGGCGGTGGGATACGCAGTATTTT	CASSYGDEAGRWDTQYF
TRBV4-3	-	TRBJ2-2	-	TGCGCCAGCAGCCAAGATCGTGGGGACGGGGAGCTGTTTTTT	CASSQDRGDGELFF
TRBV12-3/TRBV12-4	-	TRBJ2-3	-	TGTGCCAGCAGTTCATACAGGGAAAGGACAGATACGCAGTATTTT	CASSSYRERTDTQYF
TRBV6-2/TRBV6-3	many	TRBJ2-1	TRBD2	TGTGCCAGCATAGGACTAGCGGGGGGGAGAGCCTACAATGAGCAGTTCTTC	CASIGLAGGRAYNEQFF